This TCR beta chain was observed in a study of OX40 agonist ivuxolimab in advanced cancers. Study in general: Patients in dose escalation had liver, melanoma, kidney or head and neck cancers. Points from the study as a whole: Which antigen the expanded peripheral T cells recognized is unknown. With doses of 0.1-3.0 mg/kg, partial responders showed among the lowest clonal expansion.

Regarding this clone: Its target is not known.

The germline V gene encodes CDR1 SGDLS and CDR2 YYNGEE. This CDR3 region has 15 residues. Trimming took off 0 bases at V and 7 bases at J, with 16 bases between the two ends. The data were produced by immunoSEQ multiplex PCR, yet TCRdb's version contains in-frame clones alone and is incomplete. The table records more than 55,000 clones, 77% of them present only once. Patients were ruled out by autoimmune disease history or systemic immunosuppression. The origin of this receptor is an adult with an advanced solid tumor such as melanoma, head and neck, liver or kidney cancer. V gene TRBV9 combines with J gene TRBJ1-1, with a possible D match to TRBD1 (6 bases). The source material was CD4+ or CD8+ T cells sorted from blood, sampled in a trial of the OX40 agonist ivuxolimab. The CDR3 DNA is TGTGCCAGCAGCGTAGTGGCAGGGGATCGGATTGAAGCTTTCTTT. This encodes CASSVVAGDRIEAFF. Full variable domain (outside the CDR3, taken from reference TRBV9 and TRBJ1-1): DSGVTQTPKHLITATGQRVTLRCSPRSGDLSVYWYQQSLDQGLQFLIQYYNGEERAKGNILERFSAQQFPDLHSELNLSSLELGDSALYFCASSVVAGDRIEAFFGQGTRLTVV.